This T cell receptor beta chain comes out of a study of CD8+CD57+ T cells in acquired aplastic anemia (dated by TCRdb to between 2018 and 2020). Study-wide context: DNA extracted from sorted CD4+ and CD8+ cells had a mean of around 3.3 ug, with a range of roughly 0.2 to 27.4 ug. CD8+CD57+ expansion was defined as a frequency above the mean frequency observed in healthy subjects. General findings and caveats noted by the study authors: Patients and healthy controls showed no significant difference in CD8+ Simpson's diversity (P=0.060). Roughly 30 CD8+ CDR3 sequences were found to be shared between patients and controls, but these sequences appeared to be highly expressed in patients and within the immunodominant clones of the patients.

Genomic DNA was used as template for profiling of TCR beta VDJ combinations and CDR3 sequences. An Illumina HiSeq 2000 was used for TCR repertoire sequencing. On the authors' methods: TRBV/TRBJ rearrangement plots, CDR3 size and DJ length profiles, and Simpson's diversity index were used to evaluate the repertoires. The immunodominant clone was defined as the most abundant DNA sequence in deep sequencing data. CDR3 amino acid sequences were screened for sharing across subjects and compared with published repertoires and the VDJdb database. TCRdb's own reprocessing of the public reads used fastp at Q25 and MiXCR and kept productive beta chains. Each entry is one CDR3 protein sequence, shown with its most common DNA and genes. The V and J calls shown here were made by TCRdb, not taken from the authors' results. The sample has approximately 190,000 distinct CDR3 sequences on record, around 47% of them singletons. The top ten clonotypes cover approximately 9.4% of the sample.

Expansion of CD8+CD57+ cells had been shown by flow cytometry in the patients chosen for sequencing. Severe acquired aplastic anemia was diagnosed in all patients according to International Study of Aplastic Anemia and Agranulocytosis and Camitta criteria. No therapy had been received by the patients at the time of blood sampling. TCR repertoires of sorted CD4+ and CD8+ blood T cells from severe aplastic anemia patients and healthy subjects were deep-sequenced in the study. Patients were enrolled under clinicaltrials.gov protocols 00001620, 01623167, 00001397, 00071045, 00081523 and 00961064 in the USA. Ficoll-Paque density gradient centrifugation was used to isolate peripheral blood mononuclear cells. Before DNA extraction, CD4+ and CD8+ T cells were sorted by FACS or by magnetic beads. On this clonotype itself: Its antigen is still unknown. The record has no base qualities; no much larger clone is one base away.

Specimen: sorted CD4+, CD8+, or CD8+CD57+ T cells (not recorded which) from PBMCs. The sequence derives from a human donor with aplastic anemia.

The sequenced DNA is TGCGCCAGCAACCGAGGGGACCCCTACAATGAGCAGTTCTTC. It is translated as CASNRGDPYNEQFF. This chain joins TRBV5-1 to TRBJ2-1; the D assignment is uncertain and may be TRBD1 or TRBD2, with 5 bases supporting each. The germline V gene supplies CDR1 SGHRS and CDR2 YFSETQ. From its cysteine to its phenylalanine, the CDR3 spans 14 amino acids. Only the CDR3 part of the read is kept: 42 bases, read in frame from the first base. V is shortened by 6 bases, J by 2 bases, and the region joining them spans 12 bases.